Included here is one TCR beta chain sequence, with context. These data come from a study of blood T cell repertoires in COVID-19. The wider study: Acute and convalescent COVID-19 samples came from the United States, Italy and Spain. PBMCs, B-cell-depleted T cells, or T cells were the source of the cDNA or gDNA that made up the material.

In the original workflow: Amplification of reference gene primers was used by the study to estimate nucleated cell counts. Data came from immunoSEQ multiplex PCR; TCRdb stores just in-frame clones and leaves some out. V, J and clone size derive from that table, while D and trimming were established from the DNA sequence. The sample lists roughly 260,000 clones; 82% were seen once. The CDR3 runs to 12 residues. Germline loops: CDR1 KGHDR, CDR2 SFDVKD. V lost 10 bases, J lost 1 base, and 9 bases lay in between. The sample comprised peripheral blood. This sequence originates from a woman under 30 with acute or convalescent COVID-19. The chain uses TRBV24-1 and TRBJ1-2; the D is unclear. In nucleotides, the CDR3 is TGTGCCACACGCGTAATTAACTATGGCTACACCTTC. As protein: CATRVINYGYTF.